The source of this T cell receptor beta chain is a study of T cell responses to AZD1222 COVID-19 vaccine (dated by TCRdb to 2020 to 2023). Context from the whole study: Because spike-specific TCR depth and breadth did not differ between the two schedules, AZD1222 recipients who got a second dose at roughly 4 weeks were pooled with those who got a second dose at roughly 12 weeks. A total of under 250 trial participants underwent TCR sequencing, of whom roughly 210 had received two doses of AZD1222 and some 25 had received two doses of the MenACWY control vaccine. Trial participants were enrolled by age into subgroups of 18-55, 56-69 and 70-plus years, and around 140, 26 and 57 TCR-sequenced participants, respectively, were included in these subgroups. Broader findings and caveats from the paper: The 56-69-year group was small, and its depth increase did not reach significance, likely because of low power. Participants were mostly white British and included more females than males, and it was suggested by the authors that clonal diversity may have been underestimated. Reportedly, almost half of the unique spike-specific TCRs recognized epitopes lying outside the regions that are mutated in the B.1.351 and B.1.1.7 variants. After two AZD1222 doses, spike-specific TCR breadth and depth were significantly higher than at day 0 and than in MenACWY recipients. Only five or six AZD1222 recipients were SARS-CoV-2 seropositive at baseline, limiting conclusions about previously exposed vaccinees. CD4 TCRs associated with the vaccine covered the entire spike protein, and the dominant responses were in regions 160-218 and 743-854. Because no day 14 peak-response samples were available, repertoires were characterized only after the peak T cell response.

Comments on this clone: Its antigen specificity is not known. No base quality values were provided; no much bigger clone lies one nucleotide off.

The CDR3 regions of human TCRbeta chains were subjected to immunosequencing. From the authors' description of their analysis: TCRs in the repertoires were compared against a reference library of SARS-CoV-2-specific TCRs that had been generated with the MIRA antigen-specificity platform. Breadth was defined as the fraction of unique TCRs that were SARS-CoV-2-associated, and depth was defined as the fraction of total T cells that were SARS-CoV-2-associated. Using the MIRA data, every spike-specific TCR was mapped to the spike region that the TCR reacted to and assigned to either a CD4 or a CD8 class. Log10-transformed breadth and depth values were compared by one-way ANOVA with Sidak's multiple comparisons tests. TCRdb provides this immuneACCESS table in a form limited to in-frame rearrangements. Some clones are lacking; in checked studies, under half of them reflect an unresolved V gene, and why the rest are absent is not known. That table is the source of V, J and clone size, and D and trimming were worked out from the DNA. The table for this sample lists over 150,000 clones; roughly 89% of them were counted only once. The ten largest clones take up around 1.5% of the sample.

The V and J ends are trimmed by 8 bases and 7 bases, leaving 12 bases between them. Reading from cysteine to phenylalanine, the CDR3 counts 13 amino acids. Of all the DNA, just the CDR3 is kept, 39 bases in frame from base 1. CDR1 SGHAT and CDR2 FQNNGV were looked up in the germline V gene. Explained via the paper, the time point label denotes: baseline before first vaccination. The vaccinee samples were drawn from two UK trials, COV001 and COV002, one of which was a single-blind randomized controlled phase 2/3 trial testing AZD1222 (ChAdOx1 nCoV-19) in healthy adults. For TCRbeta chain sequencing, PBMC samples from trial participants were taken at day 0 and at day 28 after the second dose.

This TCR was recovered from an adult in good health. Here the chain combines TRBV11-2 and TRBJ1-6; the best D guess is TRBD1, with 5 bases matching. The sample here was peripheral blood, taken on day 0 of AZD1222 vaccination. The CDR3: CASRLGGNSPLHF. The nucleotides read TGTGCCAGCCGCCTGGGGGGAAATTCACCCCTCCACTTT.